This entry is about one T cell receptor beta chain. Its cognate antigen has yet to be identified. No base quality values were provided; no much bigger clone lies one nucleotide off. Using the deep immunoSEQ assay, multiplex PCR amplified TCR CDR3 regions from genomic DNA. Extracted genomic DNA from each cell subset was distributed evenly across all wells of several immunoSEQ 96-well plates, and each plate was treated as a replicate. For unsorted PBMC, each replicate PCR was loaded with roughly 270 ng genomic DNA, equivalent to 30,000 or so T cell genomes. Ten immunoSEQ deep assay plates were used to sequence unsorted PBMC genomic DNA. The purified libraries were quantified using a Qubit 3.0 fluorometer, sized with a Bioanalyzer 2100, and then quantified again using the KAPA Library Quantification kit. Every immunoSEQ 96-well plate was sequenced on a dedicated single-read 150-cycle Illumina NextSeq 550 flow cell. The authors processed their data as follows. Because the immunoSEQ output included only junctional sequences and no quality scores, the filtering could not be the same as the filtering used for full-length reads. To assign V/J genes and CDR3, sequences were annotated against IMGT germline references using PyIR, a Python wrapper for IgBLAST v1.9. Reads were removed for weak V/J assignments (E-value above 1e-6), missing CDR3, stop codons, out-of-frame junctions, or ambiguous translated residues. V3J clonotypes were defined as sequences sharing the same inferred V gene, J gene, and CDR3 amino acid sequence. To compute the percentage overlap between repertoires, the number of shared unique clonotypes was divided by the size of the smaller repertoire. RTK rarefaction, the Chao1 estimator, and Recon v2.1 estimates of unobserved clonotypes were used to assess repertoire richness. TCRdb mirrors the immuneACCESS table, restricted to in-frame sequences. Some clones are absent from its copies; in checked studies, under half trace to an unresolved V gene, and the reason for the others is unknown. V, J and clone size derive from that table, while D and trimming were established from the DNA sequence. Recorded for this sample are 450,000 to 650,000 clones; around 81% of them occurred a single time. About 11% of the sample rests with the top ten.

The donors were healthy, HIV-negative adults who had no recently reported acute infections or vaccinations. Every donor was a Caucasian adult residing in Nashville, Tennessee, USA. In the unsorted samples, some 94 million PBMCs were counted, and genomic DNA was extracted using the QIAamp DNA Blood Mini kit. Blood was obtained by leukapheresis, after which PBMCs were separated by Ficoll-Histopaque density gradient centrifugation and cryopreserved in liquid nitrogen vapor phase. This sample is drawn from a study of shared clonotypes between healthy human individuals (dated by TCRdb to 2018 to 2020). The study in broad terms: The cohort comprised a couple of women and a few men aged 18 to 49 years. Between about 0.9 and 8.9 billion PBMCs per donor were obtained by leukapheresis. To increase sequencing depth and limit assay-specific biases, TCR repertoire library preparation and sequencing were carried out by different laboratories using diverse techniques. The study deeply sequenced blood TCR repertoires of roughly five healthy adults to estimate repertoire size and the extent of clonotype sharing between individuals. Beyond this particular receptor, the publication reports: Because the study included a small number of donors, the genetic and exposure-history diversity represented was limited. Pairwise subsampling led to the expectation that sequencing depth would affect the degree of clonotype sharing among donors. Sampling was limited to blood, and TCR repertoires in tissue likely differ from TCR repertoires in blood.

Sequences were obtained from PBMCs. This clonotype was obtained from a woman aged 40-49 years in good health. Some clones in this sample may be carry-over from other donors' samples.

The CDR3 reads CASSQFTGTSGNWDTQYF. The sequence in DNA is TGCGCCAGCAGCCAGTTTACCGGGACTAGCGGGAACTGGGATACGCAGTATTTT. This receptor chain uses TRBV4-3 and TRBJ2-3; 13 bases in between match TRBD2. V has 3 bases trimmed and J has 6 bases trimmed; junction bases matching no gene number 12. CDR3 length: 18 amino acids, cysteine to phenylalanine. Only the CDR3 part of the read is kept: 54 bases, read in frame from the first base. As encoded in the germline V gene, CDR1 is LGHNA while CDR2 is YSLEER.